One sample yielded the 3 T cell receptor beta chains listed below, sequenced in a study of human T cells and chemical hapten exposure. Each CDR3 protein is one row after TCRdb ran MiXCR on the RACE reads. This sample has about 85,000 distinct CDR3 sequences; 8.5% occur once, and the top ten carry 2% to 3%. Time point indicated: pre-sensitization, week 0. The treatment was: therapeutic diphenylcyclopropenone sensitization with weekly scalp DPC. The sequenced sample was whole blood, obtained in connection with sensitization to the hapten diphenylcyclopropenone (DPC). The source of these receptors is a middle-aged man with alopecia areata. Some clones in this sample may be carry-over from other donors' samples.

V is TRBV19 and J is TRBJ1-2; the D is unclear. CDR3 length: 11 residues. The V and J ends lost 11 bases and 4 bases respectively, with 11 bases between them. The germline CDR1 and CDR2 sequences are LNHDA and SQIVND (reference sequence). As DNA, the CDR3 is TGTGCCTCGACGAACTTCTATGGCTACACCTTC. This translates into CASTNFYGYTF.

This clonotype was counted many times. The chain has TRBV4-3 and TRBJ1-4; possible D gene TRBD1, 5 bases. Trimming shortened V by 0 bases and J by 7 bases, and 15 bases separated the two germline ends. This CDR3 region has 16 residues. The germline CDR1 and CDR2 sequences are LGHNA and YSLEER. DNA of the CDR3: TGCGCCAGCAGCCAAGAATTGGGGCAGGGTAGTGAAAAACTGTTTTTT. Translated: CASSQELGQGSEKLFF.

This clonotype has a count of ten or more. V usage is TRBV7-2 and J usage is TRBJ2-4, with D uncertain. The CDR3 has 13 amino acids. The V end was cut by 3 bases, the J end by 5 bases, with 8 bases between. Germline CDR1 is SGHTA and CDR2 is FQGNSA. CDR3 sequence (DNA): TGTGCCAGCAGCTTTAACAAAGAAAACATTCAGTACTTC. Amino acids: CASSFNKENIQYF. Supplemented by reference TRBV7-2 and TRBJ2-4, the full variable domain reads GAGVSQSPSNKVTEKGKDVELRCDPISGHTALYWYRQSLGQGLEFLIYFQGNSAPDKSGLPSDRFSAERTGGSVSTLTIQRTQQEDSAVYLCASSFNKENIQYFGAGTRLSVL.